This T cell receptor (beta chain) stems from a study of immune evolution from preneoplasia to lung adenocarcinoma. Study outcomes and limitations: Normal lung had highest clonality; later lesions appeared denser, more diverse.

Produced via immunoSEQ multiplex PCR; TCRdb's table is partial and in-frame only. The table has roughly 3,500 clones, 70% to 80% seen once. As to this clone: What it recognizes is unknown.

V gave up 6 bases and J gave up 3 bases, with 12 bases separating them. Germline V gene lookup returns CDR1 KGHSH and CDR2 LQKENI. This CDR3 contains 13 residues. This receptor was identified in a person aged 70 to 85 with lung adenocarcinoma. Material for sequencing was FFPE adjacent normal lung tissue. The V call is TRBV18, the J call TRBJ2-7; D is ambiguous. CDR3 in DNA: TGTGCCAGCTCGCAGGACGCCCTCTACGAGCAGTACTTC. Its protein is CASSQDALYEQYF.